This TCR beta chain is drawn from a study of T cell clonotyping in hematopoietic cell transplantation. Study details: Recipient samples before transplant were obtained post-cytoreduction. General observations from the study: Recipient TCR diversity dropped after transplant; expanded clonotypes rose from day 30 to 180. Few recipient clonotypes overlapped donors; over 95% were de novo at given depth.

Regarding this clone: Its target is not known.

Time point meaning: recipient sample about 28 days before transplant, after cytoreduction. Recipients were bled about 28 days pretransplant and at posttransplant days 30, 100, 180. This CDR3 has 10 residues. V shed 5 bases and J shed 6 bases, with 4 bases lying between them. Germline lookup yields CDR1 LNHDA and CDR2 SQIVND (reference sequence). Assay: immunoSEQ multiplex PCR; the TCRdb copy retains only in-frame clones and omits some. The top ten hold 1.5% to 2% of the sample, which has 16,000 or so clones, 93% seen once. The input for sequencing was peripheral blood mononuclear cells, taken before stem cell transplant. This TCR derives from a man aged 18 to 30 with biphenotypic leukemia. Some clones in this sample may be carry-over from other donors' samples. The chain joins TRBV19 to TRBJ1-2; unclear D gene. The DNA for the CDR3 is TGTGCCAGTAGTGATAATGGCTACACCTTC. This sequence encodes CASSDNGYTF.